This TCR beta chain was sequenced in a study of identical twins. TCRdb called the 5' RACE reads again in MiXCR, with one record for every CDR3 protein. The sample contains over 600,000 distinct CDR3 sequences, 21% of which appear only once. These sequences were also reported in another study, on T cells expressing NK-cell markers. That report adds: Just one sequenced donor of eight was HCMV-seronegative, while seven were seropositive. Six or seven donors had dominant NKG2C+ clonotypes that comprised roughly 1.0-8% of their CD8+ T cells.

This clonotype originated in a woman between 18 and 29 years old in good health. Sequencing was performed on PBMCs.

CDR3 sequence reads: CSASGAGHLLEQYF. The CDR3 DNA is TGCAGTGCTAGTGGAGCGGGGCATCTTCTCGAGCAGTACTTC. V usage is TRBV20-1 and J usage is TRBJ2-7, with TRBD2 matching over 7 bases. V lost 3 bases, J lost 6 bases, and 11 bases stayed unmatched. Per the germline V gene, CDR1 is DFQATT and CDR2 is SNEGSKA (reference sequence). The CDR3 contains 14 residues.